This TCR beta chain was sequenced during a study of technical replicates of blood from a few donors. With V trimmed by 0 bases and J by 5 bases, 1 base remained unmatched. CDR1 is GTSNPN and CDR2 is SVGIG in the germline V gene (reference sequence). CDR3 length: 13 amino acids. The table came from immunoSEQ multiplex PCR; TCRdb's copy has only in-frame clones and leaves some out. This table has around 84,000 clones, roughly 98% appearing once. This rearrangement joins TRBV30 to TRBJ2-1, with TRBD2 matching 7 bases. Sequenced sample: T cells isolated from PBMCs. The sequence derives from a human donor in good health. The CDR3 DNA reads as TGTGCCTGGAGTGTAGCGGGGCACAATGAGCAGTTCTTC. Translation: CAWSVAGHNEQFF.